The clone carrying this TCR beta chain was seen only a few times. The antigen is unknown. Germline V lookup: CDR1 SQVTM, CDR2 ANQGSEA. This CDR3 comprises 13 residues. V was pared by 4 bases and J by 4 bases, with 4 bases of the junction left unmatched. The sample belongs to a study of T-cell reconstitution after alpha-beta-depleted transplantation in children. Preparation of the TCRbeta library used unique molecular identifiers. TCRdb recomputed calls from the PCR reads with MiXCR, one row per CDR3 protein. The data contain about 210,000 distinct CDR3 sequences, more than 15% of them singletons. General observations from the study: Some patients' high day-60 TCRbeta diversity was traced to surviving recipient T cells and thymic progenitors.

The clonotype comes from a male patient aged 2-15 years who had a stem cell transplant for acute lymphoblastic leukemia, so the T cells may come from the graft donor. The source was PBMCs, mostly from graft donor cells, collected 360 days after TCRalphabeta/CD19-depleted stem cell transplant. The rearrangement links TRBV29-1 to TRBJ2-3, with 8 nucleotides matching TRBD2. CDR3 sequence reads: CSVGAGGADTQYF. CDR3 DNA sequence: TGCAGCGTTGGGGCCGGGGGGGCAGATACGCAGTATTTT.